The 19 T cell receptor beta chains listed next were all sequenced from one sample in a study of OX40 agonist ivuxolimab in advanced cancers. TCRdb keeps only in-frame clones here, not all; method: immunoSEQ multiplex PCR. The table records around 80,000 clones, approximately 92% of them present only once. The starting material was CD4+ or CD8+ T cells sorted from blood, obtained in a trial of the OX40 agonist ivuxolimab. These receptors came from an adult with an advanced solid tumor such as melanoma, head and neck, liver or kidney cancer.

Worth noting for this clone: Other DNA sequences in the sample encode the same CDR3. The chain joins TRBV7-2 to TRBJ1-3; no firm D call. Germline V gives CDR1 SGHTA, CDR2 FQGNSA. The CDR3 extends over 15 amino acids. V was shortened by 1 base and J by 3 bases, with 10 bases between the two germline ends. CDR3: CASSLGGASGNTIYF. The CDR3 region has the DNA TGTGCCAGCAGCTTAGGAGGTGCTAGTGGAAACACCATATATTTT.

The DNA of the CDR3 is TGCGCCAGCAGCCGAGACAGCCCCCCTGAAGCTTTCTTT. As protein: CASSRDSPPEAFF. This chain links TRBV5-1 with TRBJ1-1; a possible D gene is TRBD1 (5 bases). This CDR3 has 13 residues. Trimming pared 4 bases from V and 6 bases from J, leaving 13 bases between. Germline assignment: CDR1 SGHRS and CDR2 YFSETQ.

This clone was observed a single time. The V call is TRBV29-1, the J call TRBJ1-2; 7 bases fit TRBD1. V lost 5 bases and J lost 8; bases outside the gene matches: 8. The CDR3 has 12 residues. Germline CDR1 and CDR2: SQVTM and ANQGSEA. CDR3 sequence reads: CSVSDRPMGYTF. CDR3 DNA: TGCAGCGTTTCGGACAGGCCTATGGGCTACACCTTC.

The CDR3 bases are TGTGCCAGCAGCTCTGACGGGGGATACGCCGGGGAGCTGTTTTTT. It encodes CASSSDGGYAGELFF. This chain joins TRBV7-3 and TRBJ2-2; weak D call: TRBD2 (6 bases). The CDR3 is 15 residues long. Germline V gene lookup returns CDR1 SGHTA and CDR2 FQGTGA. Trimming took off 4 bases at V and 6 bases at J, with 15 bases between the two ends.

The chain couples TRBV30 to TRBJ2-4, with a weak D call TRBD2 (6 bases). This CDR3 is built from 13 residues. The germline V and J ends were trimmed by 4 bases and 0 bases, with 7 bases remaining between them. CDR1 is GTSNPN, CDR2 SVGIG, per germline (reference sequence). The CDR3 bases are TGTGCCTGGAATAGCGGAGCCAAAAACATTCAGTACTTC. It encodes CAWNSGAKNIQYF.

As DNA, the CDR3 is TGTGCCTGGAGTTACCGGGACAGGGGATTGGGCACTGAAGCTTTCTTT. This codes for CAWSYRDRGLGTEAFF. The genes are TRBV30 and TRBJ1-1; 10 bases match TRBD1. This CDR3 is 16 amino acids long. Per germline, CDR1 GTSNPN and CDR2 SVGIG (reference sequence). Trimming took 2 bases from V and 4 from J; bases not matched to a gene: 10.

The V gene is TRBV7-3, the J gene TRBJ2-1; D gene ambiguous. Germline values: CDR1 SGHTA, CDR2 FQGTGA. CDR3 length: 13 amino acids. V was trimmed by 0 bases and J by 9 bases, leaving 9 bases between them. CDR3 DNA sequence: TGTGCCAGCAGCTTAACGCAAGTTGGTGAGCAGTTCTTC. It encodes CASSLTQVGEQFF.

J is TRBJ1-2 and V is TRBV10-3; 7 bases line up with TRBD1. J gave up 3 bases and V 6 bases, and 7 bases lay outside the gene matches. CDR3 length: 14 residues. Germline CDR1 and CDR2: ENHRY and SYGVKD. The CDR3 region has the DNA TGTGCCATCAGCGAAAGTGACAGGGACTATGGCTACACCTTC. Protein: CAISESDRDYGYTF.

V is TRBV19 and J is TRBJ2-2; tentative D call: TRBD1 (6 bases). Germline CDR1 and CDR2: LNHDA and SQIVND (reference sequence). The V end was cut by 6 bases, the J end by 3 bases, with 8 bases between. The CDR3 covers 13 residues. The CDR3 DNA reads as TGTGCCAGTAGACAGGGTTACACCGGGGAGCTGTTTTTT. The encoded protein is CASRQGYTGELFF.

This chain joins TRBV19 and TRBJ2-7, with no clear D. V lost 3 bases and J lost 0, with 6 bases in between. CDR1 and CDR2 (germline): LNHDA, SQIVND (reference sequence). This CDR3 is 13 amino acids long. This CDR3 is CASSITYSYEQYF. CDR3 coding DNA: TGTGCCAGTAGTATCACGTACTCCTACGAGCAGTACTTC.

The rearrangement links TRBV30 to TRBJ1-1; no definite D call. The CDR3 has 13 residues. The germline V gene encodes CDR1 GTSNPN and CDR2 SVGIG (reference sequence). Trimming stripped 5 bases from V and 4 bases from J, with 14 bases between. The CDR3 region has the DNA TGTGCCTGGGGGGTAGGACCTAGCACTGAAGCTTTCTTT. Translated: CAWGVGPSTEAFF.

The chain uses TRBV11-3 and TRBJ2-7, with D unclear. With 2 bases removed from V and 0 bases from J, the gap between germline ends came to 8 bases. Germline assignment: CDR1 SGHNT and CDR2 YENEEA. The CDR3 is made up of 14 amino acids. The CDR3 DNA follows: TGTGCCAGCAGCTTACAAGGGTTCTCCTACGAGCAGTACTTC. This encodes CASSLQGFSYEQYF. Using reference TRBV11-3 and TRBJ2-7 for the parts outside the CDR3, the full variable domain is EAGVVQSPRYKIIEKKQPVAFWCNPISGHNTLYWYLQNLGQGPELLIRYENEEAVDDSQLPKDRFSAERLKGVDSTLKIQPAELGDSAVYLCASSLQGFSYEQYFGPGTRLTVT.

The CDR3 DNA reads as TGTGCCACCAGCAGACCGTCACCCCTCCACTTT. It encodes CATSRPSPLHF. The chain carries TRBV15 and TRBJ1-6; D remains ambiguous. CDR3 length: 11 residues. V lost 2 bases and J 10 bases, leaving 3 bases between the germline ends. Germline V gene sequence: CDR1 LNHNV, CDR2 YYDKDF (reference sequence). Supplemented by reference TRBV15 and TRBJ1-6, the full variable domain reads DAMVIQNPRYQVTQFGKPVTLSCSQTLNHNVMYWYQQKSSQAPKLLFHYYDKDFNNEADTPDNFQSRRPNTSFCFLDIRSPGLGDTAMYLCATSRPSPLHFGNGTRLTVT.

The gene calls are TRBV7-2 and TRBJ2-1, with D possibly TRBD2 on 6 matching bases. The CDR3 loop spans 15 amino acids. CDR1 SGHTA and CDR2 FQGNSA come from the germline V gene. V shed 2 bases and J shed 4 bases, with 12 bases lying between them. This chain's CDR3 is CASSLSATRYNEQFF. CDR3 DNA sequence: TGTGCCAGCAGCTTAAGTGCGACTAGGTACAATGAGCAGTTCTTC.

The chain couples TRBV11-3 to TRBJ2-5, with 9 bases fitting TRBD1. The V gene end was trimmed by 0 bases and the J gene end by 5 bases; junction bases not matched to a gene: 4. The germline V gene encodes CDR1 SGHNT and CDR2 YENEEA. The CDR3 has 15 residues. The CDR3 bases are TGTGCCAGCAGCTTAGATCGGGGACAGGGCGAGACCCAGTACTTC. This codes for CASSLDRGQGETQYF. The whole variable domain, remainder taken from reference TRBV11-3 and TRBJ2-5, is EAGVVQSPRYKIIEKKQPVAFWCNPISGHNTLYWYLQNLGQGPELLIRYENEEAVDDSQLPKDRFSAERLKGVDSTLKIQPAELGDSAVYLCASSLDRGQGETQYFGPGTRLLVL.

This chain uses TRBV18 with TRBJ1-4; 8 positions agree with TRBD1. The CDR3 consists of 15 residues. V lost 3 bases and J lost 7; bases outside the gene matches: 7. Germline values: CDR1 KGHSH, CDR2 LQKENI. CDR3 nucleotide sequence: TGTGCCAGCTCACCTCAGGGGGCGTTGGGTGAAAAACTGTTTTTT. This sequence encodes CASSPQGALGEKLFF.

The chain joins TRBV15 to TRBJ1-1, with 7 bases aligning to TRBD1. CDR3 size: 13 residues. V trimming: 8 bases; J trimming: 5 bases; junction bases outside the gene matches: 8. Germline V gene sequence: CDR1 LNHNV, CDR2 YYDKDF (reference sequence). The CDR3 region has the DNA TGTGCCACCGCGACAGGGCCGGGGACTGAAGCTTTCTTT. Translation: CATATGPGTEAFF.

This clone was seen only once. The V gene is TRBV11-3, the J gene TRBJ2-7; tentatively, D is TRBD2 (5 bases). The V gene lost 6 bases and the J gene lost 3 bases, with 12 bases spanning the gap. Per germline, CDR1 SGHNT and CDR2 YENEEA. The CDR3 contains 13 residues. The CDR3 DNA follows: TGTGCCAGCAGTCTAGCCCGGGACTACGAGCAGTACTTC. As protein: CASSLARDYEQYF.

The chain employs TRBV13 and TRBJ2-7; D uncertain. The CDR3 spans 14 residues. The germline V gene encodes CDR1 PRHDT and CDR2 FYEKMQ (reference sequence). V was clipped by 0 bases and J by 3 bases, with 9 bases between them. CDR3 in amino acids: CASSLGRADYEQYF. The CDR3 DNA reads TGTGCCAGCAGCTTAGGACGGGCCGACTACGAGCAGTACTTC.